The sequence of this TCR beta chain was determined in a study of T-cell memory formation after mild COVID-19. Study-level results: Confirmation was lacking for SARS-CoV-2 specificity of second-wave clones that peaked on day 37. Memory from before infection featured some responding clones, which suggests cross-reactive memory joined.

A note on this clonotype: Its antigen is as yet unknown.

The CDR3 is 14 amino acids. V was cut by 4 bases and J by 3 bases, with 13 bases left in between. In germline, CDR1 is SGHRS, CDR2 YFSETQ. The TCR alpha and TCR beta cDNA libraries, bearing sample barcodes and UMIs, were generated by 5'RACE using constant-segment primers. MiXCR, applied by TCRdb to the 5' RACE reads, yields one record per CDR3 protein. The table shows roughly 200,000 distinct CDR3 sequences, with 16% occurring only once. The TCR sequence derives from an adult woman who had mild COVID-19 (a few samples of this study predate the infection). Cell type and time point are not known. Material: PBMCs or a T cell subset sorted from them (not recorded which). V gene TRBV5-1 combines with J gene TRBJ2-5, with a weak D call TRBD1 (6 bases). CDR3 nucleotides: TGCGCCAGCAGCCCGGGCCCAGGGGAAGAGACCCAGTACTTC. This gives the protein CASSPGPGEETQYF.